A single sample gave rise to the 5 T cell receptor beta chains below, sequenced in a study of shared clonotypes between healthy human individuals. The repertoire was sequenced with immunoSEQ multiplex PCR; TCRdb's copy has only in-frame clones and lacks some. The table lists roughly 120,000 clones, approximately 70% of them singletons. Specimen: memory CD8+ T cells sorted from blood. Subset of the sample: CD45RO+ cells pooled with CCR7-negative TemRA cells. All receptors come from a woman in her thirties in good health.

This clone came up a few times. The CDR3 region has the DNA TGTGCCAGCAGTTTAAACGGGGTTAGGTACGAGCAGTACTTC. Translation gives CASSLNGVRYEQYF. The gene calls are TRBV27 and TRBJ2-7, with a weak D call TRBD2 (5 bases). The CDR3 runs 14 residues. V was trimmed by 2 bases and J by 4 bases, leaving 12 bases between them. CDR1 is MNHEY and CDR2 is SMNVEV in the germline V gene (reference sequence).

This clone was seen a single time. The rearrangement links TRBV11-3 to TRBJ2-5; 7 bases map to TRBD1. The CDR3 length is 14 residues. From germline, CDR1 is SGHNT and CDR2 YENEEA. V shed 5 bases, J shed 2 bases, and the junction held 5 bases outside the gene matches. CDR3 coding DNA: TGTGCCAGCAGCGATTGGGACAGTCAAGAGACCCAGTACTTC. The encoded protein is CASSDWDSQETQYF. The full variable domain, with the rest looked up from reference TRBV11-3 and TRBJ2-5, is EAGVVQSPRYKIIEKKQPVAFWCNPISGHNTLYWYLQNLGQGPELLIRYENEEAVDDSQLPKDRFSAERLKGVDSTLKIQPAELGDSAVYLCASSDWDSQETQYFGPGTRLLVL.

This clone was detected ten times or more. J is TRBJ2-1 and V is TRBV11-2; D possibly corresponds to TRBD1 (6 bases). V lost 2 bases and J lost 5, with 16 bases in between. Germline V gene data show CDR1 as SGHAT and CDR2 as FQNNGV. This CDR3 is built from 16 residues. CDR3: CASSLQPGQPHNEQFF. In DNA form, the CDR3 reads TGTGCCAGCAGCTTACAACCGGGACAACCGCACAATGAGCAGTTCTTC.

The chain recombines TRBV5-1 with TRBJ2-7; maybe TRBD2 (6 bases). Trimming left V 3 bases short and J 5 bases short, with 18 bases between. The CDR3 has 15 residues. CDR1 is SGHRS and CDR2 is YFSETQ in the germline V gene. The CDR3 DNA reads TGCGCCAGCAGCTACCCGAGAGGGACTGATGACGAGCAGTACTTC. Protein: CASSYPRGTDDEQYF. Drawing the rest from reference TRBV5-1 and TRBJ2-7, the complete variable domain is KAGVTQTPRYLIKTRGQQVTLSCSPISGHRSVSWYQQTPGQGLQFLFEYFSETQRNKGNFPGRFSGRQFSNSRSEMNVSTLELGDSALYLCASSYPRGTDDEQYFGPGTRLTVT.

The rearrangement joins TRBV12-5 to TRBJ2-7, with D hard to call. Looked up from germline, CDR1 is LGHNT and CDR2 is FRNRAP. CDR3 length equals 13 residues. V lost 3 bases and J 1 base, leaving 7 bases between the germline ends. CDR3 protein: CASGLDQSYEQYF. The CDR3 DNA follows: TGTGCTAGTGGTTTAGACCAATCCTACGAGCAGTACTTC.